These 32 T cell receptor beta chains came from one sample sequenced in a study of blood T cell repertoires in COVID-19 (dated by TCRdb to about 2020). The protocol used for the library was the immunoSEQ multiplex PCR assay. Imported from immuneACCESS, the table was reduced by TCRdb to in-frame sequences with V and J called. These copies leave out some clones; in studies compared against another copy, an unresolved V gene accounts for under half, and the cause of the remainder is not known. The sample contains 250,000 to 350,000 clones, 86% of them found a single time. Around 9.3% of the sample goes to the ten largest clones. Source material: PBMCs or T cells enriched from blood (not recorded which). The receptors come from a woman aged 18-29 years who had recovered from COVID-19.

The rearrangement links TRBV27 to TRBJ2-7; 9 nucleotides match TRBD1. The trim removed 2 bases at V and 1 base at J, leaving 6 bases unmatched. This CDR3 is built from 16 residues. Germline-derived CDR1 and CDR2 are MNHEY and SMNVEV (reference sequence). The CDR3, as DNA: TGTGCCAGCAGTTTAATTCCCGGACAGGGGTCCTACGAGCAGTACTTC. Translated: CASSLIPGQGSYEQYF.

V gene TRBV19 combines with J gene TRBJ1-1; D ambiguous. With 4 bases removed from V and 1 base from J, the gap between germline ends came to 25 bases. Germline CDR1 is LNHDA and CDR2 is SQIVND (reference sequence). CDR3 length: 19 amino acids. This CDR3 reads CASSSRLNRLMKENTEAFF. CDR3 DNA sequence: TGTGCCAGTAGTAGCCGTTTGAACAGATTGATGAAAGAGAACACTGAAGCTTTCTTT.

This chain links TRBV11-2 with TRBJ2-2; tentative D call: TRBD2 (5 bases). V was trimmed by 6 bases and J by 0 bases, leaving 8 bases between them. The germline V gene has CDR1 SGHAT and CDR2 FQNNGV. This CDR3 spans 14 amino acids. CDR3: CASSSRANTGELFF. The DNA for the CDR3 is TGTGCCAGCAGTTCGCGGGCGAACACCGGGGAGCTGTTTTTT.

This clone was seen only a few times. This chain uses TRBV23-1 with TRBJ1-3, with TRBD1 matching over 11 bases. TRBV23-1 is recorded as an ORF, its role being uncertain. The junction had 6 bases not matched to a gene; V was cut back by 7 bases and J by 4 bases. The CDR3 length is 15 residues. CDR3 region: CASNPRTGGGNTIYF. CDR3 in DNA: TGCGCCAGCAACCCCAGGACAGGGGGCGGAAACACCATATATTTT.

J is TRBJ1-3 and V is TRBV9; a weak D match, TRBD1 (6 bases). Looked up from germline, CDR1 is SGDLS and CDR2 is YYNGEE. Trimming took 3 bases from V and 0 from J, leaving 16 bases between them. This CDR3 has 17 amino acids. The CDR3, as DNA: TGTGCCAGCAGCGAGGGAGGGGGGCCGATCTCTGGAAACACCATATATTTT. This sequence encodes CASSEGGGPISGNTIYF.

The chain recombines TRBV11-3 with TRBJ2-2; 9 nucleotides line up with TRBD2. CDR3 length equals 17 residues. J gave up 4 bases and V 5 bases, and 11 bases lay outside the gene matches. Germline values: CDR1 SGHNT, CDR2 YENEEA. The CDR3 spells CASSPTGLALGTGELFF. The CDR3 bases are TGTGCCAGCAGCCCGACGGGACTAGCCCTGGGCACCGGGGAGCTGTTTTTT.

CDR3 coding DNA: TGTGCCAGCAGTTTACAAGGACGGGGCTATGGCTACACCTTC. This encodes CASSLQGRGYGYTF. V and J are TRBV28 and TRBJ1-2; D unclear. Germline V gene data show CDR1 as MDHEN and CDR2 as SYDVKM. Between the trimmed V and J ends, which lost 2 bases and 4 bases, there was a span of 11 bases. The CDR3 consists of 14 residues.

The genes are TRBV24-1 and TRBJ2-5; D possibly corresponds to TRBD1 (5 bases). V was trimmed by 2 bases and J by 3 bases, leaving 6 bases between them. The CDR3 has 13 amino acids. The germline V gene has CDR1 KGHDR and CDR2 SFDVKD. CDR3 bases: TGTGCCACCAGTGATTCAGGGAAAGAGACCCAGTACTTC. Its protein is CATSDSGKETQYF.

This sequence joins TRBV9 and TRBJ2-1; D is possibly TRBD1 (5 bases). The germline CDR1 and CDR2 sequences are SGDLS and YYNGEE. The CDR3 runs 11 residues. Trimming took 3 bases from V and 10 from J, leaving 8 bases between them. CDR3 amino acids: CASSDTGEQFF. For the CDR3, the DNA is TGTGCCAGCAGCGACACAGGAGAGCAGTTCTTC.

The rearrangement links TRBV30 to TRBJ2-3; 9 nucleotides line up with TRBD2. Germline lookup yields CDR1 GTSNPN and CDR2 SVGIG (reference sequence). The trim removed 5 bases at V and 5 bases at J, leaving 14 bases unmatched. The CDR3 sequence is 16 residues long. CDR3 in amino acids: CAWGLGVAGVGDTQYF. The CDR3 DNA is TGTGCCTGGGGGCTAGGGGTAGCGGGAGTGGGAGATACGCAGTATTTT. Filled out from reference TRBV30 and TRBJ2-3, the complete variable domain reads SQTIHQWPATLVQPVGSPLSLECTVEGTSNPNLYWYRQAAGRGLQLLFYSVGIGQISSEVPQNLSASRPQDRQFILSSKKLLLSDSGFYLCAWGLGVAGVGDTQYFGPGTRLTVL.

There are a few counts of this clone. The chain joins TRBV14 to TRBJ1-6, with a tentative D call TRBD1 (6 bases). Trimming took 5 bases from V and 1 from J, leaving 12 bases between them. CDR3 length: 16 residues. Germline V gene sequence: CDR1 SGHDN, CDR2 FVKESK. CDR3 sequence reads: CASSYQTGSYNSPLHF. The CDR3 DNA follows: TGTGCCAGCAGCTACCAAACAGGGTCCTATAATTCACCCCTCCACTTT.

The rearrangement links TRBV9 to TRBJ1-2; no clear D gene. CDR3 length: 13 amino acids. Trimming took off 3 bases at V and 8 bases at J, with 14 bases between the two ends. Germline V gene sequence: CDR1 SGDLS, CDR2 YYNGEE. CDR3 loop: CASSDTKRVGYTF. The CDR3 region has the DNA TGTGCCAGCAGCGACACCAAGAGGGTGGGCTACACCTTC.

This sequence joins TRBV25-1 and TRBJ1-2, with 7 nucleotides matching TRBD1. This CDR3 has 16 amino acids. V shed 4 bases and J 2 bases; nucleotides not matched to a gene: 10. CDR1 and CDR2 (germline): MGHDK, SYGVNS. CDR3 DNA sequence: TGTGCCAGCAGTGGGCCCAAGACAGGGCCGAACTATGGCTACACCTTC. Protein product: CASSGPKTGPNYGYTF.

V gene TRBV2 combines with J gene TRBJ2-7; D is possibly TRBD2 (5 bases). The CDR3 contains 13 residues. Trimming took off 7 bases at V and 6 bases at J, with 16 bases between the two ends. CDR1 is SNHLY, CDR2 FYNNEI, per germline. The CDR3 coding sequence is TGTGCCAGCATAGAACGGGGTTCCGGCGAGCAGTACTTC. It yields the protein CASIERGSGEQYF.

This clone appeared a few times. The rearrangement links TRBV28 to TRBJ1-2; TRBD1 matches at 7 bases. The trim removed 6 bases at V and 3 bases at J, leaving 7 bases unmatched. The CDR3 contains 14 residues. The germline V gene encodes CDR1 MDHEN and CDR2 SYDVKM. The CDR3 DNA reads TGTGCCAGCAGAATCCCAGGGGGTTACTATGGCTACACCTTC. This translates into CASRIPGGYYGYTF.

The chain couples TRBV7-3 to TRBJ1-5, with 7 bases identical to TRBD1. V trimming: 8 bases; J trimming: 7 bases; junction bases outside the gene matches: 8. Germline V gene lookup returns CDR1 SGHTA and CDR2 FQGTGA. The CDR3 runs to 13 residues. The CDR3 DNA is TGTGCCAGCCATACAGGGGCCGGGCAGCCCCAGCATTTT. It is translated as CASHTGAGQPQHF.

Only one count was recorded for this clone. The chain combines TRBV7-3 with TRBJ1-1; 9 bases agree with TRBD1. V lost 5 bases, J lost 12 bases, and 19 bases stayed unmatched. Germline V lookup: CDR1 SGHTA, CDR2 FQGTGA. This CDR3 region has 16 residues. CDR3 residues: CASSQKDRDRVVGTFF. The CDR3 nucleotides are TGTGCCAGCAGCCAGAAAGACCGGGACAGGGTGGTTGGGACTTTCTTT.

The chain has TRBV2 and TRBJ2-7; 8 nucleotides agree with TRBD1. Germline-derived CDR1 and CDR2 are SNHLY and FYNNEI. The V segment lost 4 bases and the J segment 2 bases; nucleotides outside the gene matches: 13. There are 17 residues in the CDR3. CDR3 nucleotides: TGTGCCAGCAGTGGGAGACCCGACCGGGACAGGACCTACGAGCAGTACTTC. Its protein product is CASSGRPDRDRTYEQYF. The entire variable domain, with the rest obtained from reference TRBV2 and TRBJ2-7, is as follows: EPEVTQTPSHQVTQMGQEVILRCVPISNHLYFYWYRQILGQKVEFLVSFYNNEISEKSEIFDDQFSVERPDGSNFTLKIRSTKLEDSAMYFCASSGRPDRDRTYEQYFGPGTRLTVT.

In nucleotides, the CDR3 is TGCGCCAGCAGCCAAAGACCGGAGATGAACAATGAGCAGTTCTTC. This translates into CASSQRPEMNNEQFF. This chain joins TRBV4-1 and TRBJ2-1; D unclear. Germline values: CDR1 MGHRA, CDR2 YSYEKL. This CDR3 has 15 amino acids. V gave up 2 bases and J gave up 5 bases, with 13 bases separating them.

The rearrangement joins TRBV9 to TRBJ2-2; TRBD2 matches 10 bases. This CDR3 contains 16 residues. The germline CDR1 and CDR2 sequences are SGDLS and YYNGEE. V gave up 4 bases and J gave up 4 bases; unmatched junction bases: 7. DNA for the CDR3: TGTGCCAGCAGCATCAGCGGGAGGGGTGGCACCGGGGAGCTGTTTTTT. Translating it yields CASSISGRGGTGELFF.

This chain links TRBV18 with TRBJ1-1; 10 bases are shared with TRBD1. Unmatched junction bases numbered 8, after V lost 3 bases and J lost 13 bases. Germline assignment: CDR1 KGHSH and CDR2 LQKENI. The CDR3 contains 13 residues. The DNA for the CDR3 is TGTGCCAGCTCACCGGACAGGGACAGGGGAGGTTTCTTT. The encoded protein is CASSPDRDRGGFF.

J is TRBJ2-7 and V is TRBV11-2, with D tentatively TRBD1 (5 bases). The germline V gene has CDR1 SGHAT and CDR2 FQNNGV. Trimming removed 6 bases from V and 7 bases from J, with 10 bases in between. The CDR3 has 11 residues. CDR3 coding DNA: TGTGCCAGCAGTAAGGGGTTTGAGCAGTACTTC. Translated, it gives CASSKGFEQYF.

The gene calls are TRBV10-2 and TRBJ2-1; TRBD2 aligns across 11 bases. The CDR3 has 18 amino acids. Germline CDR1 reads WSHSY; CDR2 reads SAAADI. The V and J ends lost 7 bases and 5 bases, in that order; junction bases with no gene match: 16. The DNA for the CDR3 is TGCGCCAGCACAAAGGGACTAGCGGAAGTTATATCAAACAATGAGCAGTTCTTC. Its translation is CASTKGLAEVISNNEQFF.

The CDR3 region is CASSQAGGNQETQYF. As DNA, the CDR3 is TGCGCCAGCAGCCAAGCGGGGGGAAACCAAGAGACCCAGTACTTC. The J gene is TRBJ2-5, the V gene TRBV4-1, with 7 positions matching TRBD2. Germline CDR1 MGHRA, CDR2 YSYEKL. The J segment lost 0 bases and the V segment lost 1 base, leaving 2 bases of the junction unmatched. The length of the CDR3 is 15 residues.

The chain recombines TRBV9 with TRBJ1-2; 7 bases map to TRBD1. The CDR3 contains 14 residues. Germline CDR1 is SGDLS and CDR2 is YYNGEE. V was pared by 4 bases and J by 1 base, with 4 bases of the junction left unmatched. DNA of the CDR3: TGTGCCAGCAGCTCTGGGACAGATAACTATGGCTACACCTTC. Its translation: CASSSGTDNYGYTF.

Of note for this clone: A junction end diverges from the germline sequence, so it may reflect a read error. The chain has TRBV3-1 (or the pseudogene TRBV3-2) and TRBJ1-2; maybe TRBD1 (5 bases). This CDR3 region has 15 residues. From germline, CDR1 is LGHDT and CDR2 YNNKEL (reference sequence). In DNA, the CDR3 is TGTGCCCGCAGCCAAGATGGGTGGGGGGGCTATGGCTACACCTTC. This gives the protein CARSQDGWGGYGYTF.

This clone was observed a few times. The chain recombines TRBV10-3 with TRBJ2-7; 13 positions match TRBD2. Germline loops: CDR1 ENHRY, CDR2 SYGVKD. The CDR3 is 14 residues long. J lost 5 bases, V lost 6 bases, and 4 bases had no gene match. CDR3 DNA: TGTGCCATCAGGGGAGGACTAGCGGGAGACGAGCAGTACTTC. As protein: CAIRGGLAGDEQYF.

The chain is built from TRBV7-2 and TRBJ2-3; 10 nucleotides align to TRBD2. Germline V gene sequence: CDR1 SGHTA, CDR2 FQGNSA. The CDR3 totals 17 residues. Trimming removed 5 bases from V and 2 bases from J; junction bases left unmatched: 10. CDR3 region: CASSVSSGGTATDTQYF. The DNA for the CDR3 is TGTGCCAGCAGCGTCTCTAGCGGGGGTACTGCCACAGATACGCAGTATTTT.

This rearrangement joins TRBV4-1 to TRBJ1-5, with TRBD1 as a possible D gene (5 bases). Trimming left V 3 bases short and J 3 bases short, with 15 bases between. This CDR3 has 16 amino acids. Germline V gene lookup returns CDR1 MGHRA and CDR2 YSYEKL. CDR3 bases: TGCGCCAGCAGCCAGGGGTGGGGCCTCTTCAATCAGCCCCAGCATTTT. Protein product: CASSQGWGLFNQPQHF.

The chain has TRBV19 and TRBJ1-5; D remains ambiguous. V shed 2 bases and J shed 3 bases, with 5 bases lying between them. The CDR3 runs 13 residues. Germline CDR1 is LNHDA and CDR2 is SQIVND (reference sequence). DNA for the CDR3: TGTGCCAGTAGTATAAGCTTCAATCAGCCCCAGCATTTT. Translating gives CASSISFNQPQHF.

V is TRBV27 and J is TRBJ2-3, with 7 bases matching TRBD2. Germline CDR1 reads MNHEY; CDR2 reads SMNVEV (reference sequence). The CDR3 covers 15 residues. Trimming took 5 bases from V and 2 from J; bases not matched to a gene: 7. The CDR3 reads CASSNRAGNTDTQYF. CDR3 nucleotide sequence: TGTGCCAGCAGTAACCGAGCGGGGAACACAGATACGCAGTATTTT.

V is TRBV30 and J is TRBJ2-7; 7 bases line up with TRBD1. CDR3 length: 14 amino acids. The J segment lost 5 bases and the V segment lost 0 bases, leaving 7 bases of the junction unmatched. From germline, CDR1 is GTSNPN and CDR2 SVGIG (reference sequence). Here the CDR3 reads CAWSVRQGRDEQYF. CDR3 bases: TGTGCCTGGAGTGTACGACAGGGTAGGGACGAGCAGTACTTC.